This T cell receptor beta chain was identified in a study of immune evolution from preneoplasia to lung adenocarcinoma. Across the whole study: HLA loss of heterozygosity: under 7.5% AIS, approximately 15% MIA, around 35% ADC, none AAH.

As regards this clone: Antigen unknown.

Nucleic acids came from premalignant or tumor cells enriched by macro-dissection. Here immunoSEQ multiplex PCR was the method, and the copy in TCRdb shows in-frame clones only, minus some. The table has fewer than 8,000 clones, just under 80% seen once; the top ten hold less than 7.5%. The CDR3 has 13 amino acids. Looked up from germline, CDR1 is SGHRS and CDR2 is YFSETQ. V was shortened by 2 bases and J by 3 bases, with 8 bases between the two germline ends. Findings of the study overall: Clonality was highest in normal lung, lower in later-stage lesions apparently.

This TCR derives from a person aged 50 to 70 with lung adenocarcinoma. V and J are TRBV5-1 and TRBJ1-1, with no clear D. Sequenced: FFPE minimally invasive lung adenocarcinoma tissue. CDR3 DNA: TGCGCCAGCAGCTTCACGGGTGACACTGAAGCTTTCTTT. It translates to CASSFTGDTEAFF.